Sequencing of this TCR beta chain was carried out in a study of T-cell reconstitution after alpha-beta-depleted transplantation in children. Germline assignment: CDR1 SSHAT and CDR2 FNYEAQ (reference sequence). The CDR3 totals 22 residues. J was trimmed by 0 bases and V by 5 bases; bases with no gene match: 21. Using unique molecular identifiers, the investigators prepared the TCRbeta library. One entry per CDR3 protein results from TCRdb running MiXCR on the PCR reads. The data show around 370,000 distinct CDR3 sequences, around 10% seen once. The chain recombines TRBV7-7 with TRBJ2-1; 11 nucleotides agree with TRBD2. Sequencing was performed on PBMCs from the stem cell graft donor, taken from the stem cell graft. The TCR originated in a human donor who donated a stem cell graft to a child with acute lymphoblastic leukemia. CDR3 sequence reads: CASSDPVPGTSGMGSSYNEQFF. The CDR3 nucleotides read TGTGCCAGCAGCGACCCTGTTCCCGGGACTAGCGGAATGGGGAGCTCCTACAATGAGCAGTTCTTC.